The subject of this entry is one TCR beta chain. Germline V CDR1 and CDR2: LGHDT, YNNKEL (reference sequence). CDR3 length equals 16 residues. J gave up 3 bases and V 2 bases, and 4 bases lay outside the gene matches. Each CDR3 protein gets one entry after TCRdb re-called the RT-PCR reads with MiXCR. Of hundreds of thousands of distinct CDR3 sequences in the sample, around 11% were seen once. This sample is drawn from a study of response to subunit inactivated influenza vaccine. The chain links TRBV3-1 to TRBJ2-3, with 11 positions matching TRBD1. The specimen was PBMCs from blood, collected on the day of vaccination. The receptor was isolated from a man aged 50-60 years who received an inactivated influenza vaccine. The CDR3 DNA reads as TGTGCCAGCAGCCAAAGGACAGGGGGCAGGACAGATACGCAGTATTTT. Its protein is CASSQRTGGRTDTQYF.